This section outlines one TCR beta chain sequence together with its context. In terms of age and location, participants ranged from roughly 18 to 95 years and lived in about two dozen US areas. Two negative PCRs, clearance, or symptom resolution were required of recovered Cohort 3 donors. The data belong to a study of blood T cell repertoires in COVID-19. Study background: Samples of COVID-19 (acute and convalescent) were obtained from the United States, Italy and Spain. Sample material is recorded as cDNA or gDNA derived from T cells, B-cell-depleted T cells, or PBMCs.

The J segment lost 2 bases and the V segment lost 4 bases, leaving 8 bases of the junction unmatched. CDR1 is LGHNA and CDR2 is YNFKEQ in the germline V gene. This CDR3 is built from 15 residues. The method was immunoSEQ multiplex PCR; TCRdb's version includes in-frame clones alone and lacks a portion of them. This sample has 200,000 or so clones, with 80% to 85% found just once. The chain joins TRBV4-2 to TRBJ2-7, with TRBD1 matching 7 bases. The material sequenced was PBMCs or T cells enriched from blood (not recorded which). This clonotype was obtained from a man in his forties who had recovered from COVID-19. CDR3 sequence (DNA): TGTGCCAGCAGCCTACCGGGACAGCCAGCCTACGAGCAGTACTTC. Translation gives CASSLPGQPAYEQYF.